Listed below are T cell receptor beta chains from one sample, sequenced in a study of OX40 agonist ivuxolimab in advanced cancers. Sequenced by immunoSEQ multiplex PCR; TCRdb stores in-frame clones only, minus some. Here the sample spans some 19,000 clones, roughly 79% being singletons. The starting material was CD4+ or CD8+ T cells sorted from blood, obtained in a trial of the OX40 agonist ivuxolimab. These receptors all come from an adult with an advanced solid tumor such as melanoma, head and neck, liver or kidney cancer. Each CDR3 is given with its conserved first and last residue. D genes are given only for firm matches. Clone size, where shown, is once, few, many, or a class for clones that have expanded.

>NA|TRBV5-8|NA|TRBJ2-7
CASSIDRATYEQYF
TGTGCCAGCAGTATTGACCGGGCAACCTACGAGCAGTACTTC
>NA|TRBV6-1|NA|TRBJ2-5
CASSEENQETQYF
TGTGCCAGCAGTGAGGAGAACCAAGAGACCCAGTACTTC
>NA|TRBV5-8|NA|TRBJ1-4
CASSTDLATNEKLFF
TGTGCCAGCAGCACAGATCTCGCAACTAATGAAAAACTGTTTTTT
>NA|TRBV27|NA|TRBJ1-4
CASSPLLSLGEKLFF
TGTGCCAGCAGTCCTCTCTTGAGTTTAGGGGAAAAACTGTTTTTT
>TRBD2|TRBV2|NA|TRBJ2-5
CASGLAGTKYQETQYF
TGTGCCAGTGGGCTAGCGGGCACAAAGTACCAAGAGACCCAGTACTTC
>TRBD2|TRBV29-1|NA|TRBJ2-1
CSVDGTSGRSSYNEQFF
TGCAGCGTGGACGGGACTAGCGGACGAAGCTCCTACAATGAGCAGTTCTTC
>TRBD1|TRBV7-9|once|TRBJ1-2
CASSLESPPRGTENYGYTF
TGTGCCAGCAGCTTAGAATCCCCCCCCCGAGGGACAGAGAACTATGGCTACACCTTC
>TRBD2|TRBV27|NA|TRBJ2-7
CASSFDLLRLAEGVYEQYF
TGTGCCAGCAGTTTCGACCTCCTCCGACTAGCGGAGGGAGTCTACGAGCAGTACTTC
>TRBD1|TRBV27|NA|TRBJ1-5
CASRGKGANQPQHF
TGTGCCAGCCGAGGGAAGGGGGCAAATCAGCCCCAGCATTTT
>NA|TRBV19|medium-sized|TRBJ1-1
CASSNRGAEAFF
TGTGCCAGTAGTAATCGTGGCGCTGAAGCTTTCTTT
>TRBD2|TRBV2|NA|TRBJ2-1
CASSATLAGSYNEQFF
TGTGCCAGCAGTGCCACACTAGCGGGTTCCTACAATGAGCAGTTCTTC
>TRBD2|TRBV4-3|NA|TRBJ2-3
CASSQDLASGSADTQYF
TGCGCCAGCAGCCAAGATTTGGCTAGCGGGAGTGCAGATACGCAGTATTTT
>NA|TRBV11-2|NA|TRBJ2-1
CASSLGTTANEQFF
TGTGCCAGCAGCTTAGGGACGACGGCCAATGAGCAGTTCTTC
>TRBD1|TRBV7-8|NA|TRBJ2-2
CASSLSGSGGSTGELFF
TGTGCCAGCAGCTTAAGTGGGTCAGGGGGCAGCACCGGGGAGCTGTTTTTT
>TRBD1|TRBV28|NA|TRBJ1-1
CATEGGQGDFF
TGTGCCACTGAGGGAGGGCAGGGGGATTTCTTT
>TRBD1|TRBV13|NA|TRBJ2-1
CASSLPGQGHGEQFF
TGTGCCAGCAGCCTCCCGGGACAGGGGCACGGTGAGCAGTTCTTC
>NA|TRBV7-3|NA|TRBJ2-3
CASSFWAGATDTQYF
TGTGCCAGCAGCTTTTGGGCAGGGGCCACAGATACGCAGTATTTT
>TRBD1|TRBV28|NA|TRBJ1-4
CASSAGTGEIEKLFF
TGTGCCAGCAGTGCCGGGACAGGGGAGATTGAAAAACTGTTTTTT
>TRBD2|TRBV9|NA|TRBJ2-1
CASSVSGRVAYNEQFF
TGTGCCAGCAGCGTTAGCGGGAGGGTAGCCTACAATGAGCAGTTCTTC
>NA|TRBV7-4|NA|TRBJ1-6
CASSFQGSSYNSPLHF
TGTGCCAGCAGCTTCCAGGGGAGCTCCTATAATTCACCCCTCCACTTT
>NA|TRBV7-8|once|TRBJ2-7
CASSLSFVEQYF
TGTGCCAGCAGCTTATCTTTTGTTGAGCAGTACTTC
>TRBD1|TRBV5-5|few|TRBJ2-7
CASSALTGVSSYEQYF
TGCGCCAGCAGCGCCCTCACAGGGGTCAGCTCCTACGAGCAGTACTTC
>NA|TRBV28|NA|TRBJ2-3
CASSFLSGTDTQYF
TGTGCCAGCAGTTTTCTTAGCGGCACAGATACGCAGTATTTT
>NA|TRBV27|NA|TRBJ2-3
CASSLSSTDTQYF
TGTGCCAGCAGTTTATCGAGCACAGATACGCAGTATTTT
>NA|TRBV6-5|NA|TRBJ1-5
CASSFFRGGDQPQHF
TGTGCCAGCAGTTTCTTCAGGGGTGGAGATCAGCCCCAGCATTTT
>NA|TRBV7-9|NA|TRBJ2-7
CASSPIDRFEQYF
TGTGCCAGCAGCCCCATTGATAGGTTCGAGCAGTACTTC
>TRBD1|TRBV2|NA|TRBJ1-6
CASSGTHDRAYNSPLHF
TGTGCCAGCAGTGGCACGCATGACAGGGCGTATAATTCACCCCTCCACTTT
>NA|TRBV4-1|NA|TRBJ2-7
CASSQEGPPRPYEQYF
TGCGCCAGCAGCCAAGAGGGACCCCCCAGGCCCTACGAGCAGTACTTC
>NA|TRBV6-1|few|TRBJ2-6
CASSVLTGTGANVLTF
TGTGCCAGCAGTGTCCTTACAGGGACTGGGGCCAACGTCCTGACTTTC
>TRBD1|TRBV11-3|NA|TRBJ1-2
CASSFRWRDRDPNYGYTF
TGTGCCAGCAGCTTTAGGTGGAGAGACAGGGATCCTAACTATGGCTACACCTTC
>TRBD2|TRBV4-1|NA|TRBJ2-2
CASSQAGGEPNTGELFF
TGCGCCAGCAGCCAAGCGGGGGGGGAACCGAACACCGGGGAGCTGTTTTTT
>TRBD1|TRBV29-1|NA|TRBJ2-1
CSVGTGYNEQFF
TGCAGCGTAGGGACAGGGTACAATGAGCAGTTCTTC
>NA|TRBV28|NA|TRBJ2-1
CASSFRRGWDEQFF
TGTGCCAGCAGTTTCAGGAGGGGTTGGGATGAGCAGTTCTTC
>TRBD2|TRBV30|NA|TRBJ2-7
CAWSVPAGGLYEQYF
TGTGCCTGGAGTGTACCAGCGGGAGGCCTCTACGAGCAGTACTTC
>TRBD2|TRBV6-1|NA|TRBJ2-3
CASSEPGLAGPTDTQYF
TGTGCCAGCAGTGAACCTGGACTAGCGGGACCGACGGATACGCAGTATTTT
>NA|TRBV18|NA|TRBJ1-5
CASSPGRDQPQHF
TGTGCCAGCTCACCCGGACGGGATCAGCCCCAGCATTTT
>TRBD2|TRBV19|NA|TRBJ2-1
CASSIDGSGSDEQFF
TGTGCCAGTAGTATAGACGGTAGCGGGAGCGATGAGCAGTTCTTC
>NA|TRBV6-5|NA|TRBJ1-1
CASTTVSGTEAFF
TGTGCCAGCACCACCGTCTCAGGGACTGAAGCTTTCTTT
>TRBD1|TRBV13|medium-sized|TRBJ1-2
CASSQQGIYGYTF
TGTGCCAGCAGCCAACAGGGGATCTATGGCTACACCTTC
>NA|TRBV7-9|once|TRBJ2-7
CASSLAEGYEQYF
TGTGCCAGCAGCTTAGCGGAGGGTTACGAGCAGTACTTC
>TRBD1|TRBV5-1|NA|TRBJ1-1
CASSLTGGTNTEAFF
TGCGCCAGCAGCTTAACAGGGGGCACGAACACTGAAGCTTTCTTT
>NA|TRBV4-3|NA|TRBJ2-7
CASSLRQAGNEQYF
TGCGCCAGCAGCTTGCGCCAAGCGGGCAACGAGCAGTACTTC
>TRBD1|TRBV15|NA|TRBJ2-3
CATSRVGTGGGDTQYF
TGTGCCACCAGCAGAGTCGGGACAGGGGGCGGAGATACGCAGTATTTT
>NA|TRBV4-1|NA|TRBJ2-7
CASSQQGGLPDEQYF
TGCGCCAGCAGCCAACAGGGGGGCCTCCCGGACGAGCAGTACTTC
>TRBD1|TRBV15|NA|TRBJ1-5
CATSRGRQGNQPQHF
TGTGCCACCAGCAGAGGTCGACAGGGGAATCAGCCCCAGCATTTT
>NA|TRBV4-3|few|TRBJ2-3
CASSQDREKYF
TGCGCCAGCAGCCAAGACCGGGAGAAGTATTTT